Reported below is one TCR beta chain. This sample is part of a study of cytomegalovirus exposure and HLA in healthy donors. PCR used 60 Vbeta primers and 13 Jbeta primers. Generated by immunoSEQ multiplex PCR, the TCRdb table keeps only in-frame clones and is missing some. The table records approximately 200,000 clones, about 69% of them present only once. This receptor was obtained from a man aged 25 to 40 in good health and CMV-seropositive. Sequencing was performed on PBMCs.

DNA of the CDR3: TGTGCCAGCAGCTCGCCGGGACAGATAAATGAAAAACTGTTTTTT. Its protein product is CASSSPGQINEKLFF. The chain carries TRBV7-9 and TRBJ1-4, with 7 bases lining up with TRBD1. The CDR3 runs 15 residues. Germline V gene sequence: CDR1 SEHNR, CDR2 FQNEAQ (reference sequence). Unmatched junction bases numbered 7, after V lost 4 bases and J lost 5 bases. Full variable domain (rest looked up from reference TRBV7-9 and TRBJ1-4): DTGVSQNPRHKITKRGQNVTFRCDPISEHNRLYWYRQTLGQGPEFLTYFQNEAQLEKSRLLSDRFSAERPKGSFSTLEIQRTEQGDSAMYLCASSSPGQINEKLFFGSGTQLSVL.